This TCR beta chain derives from a study of blood T cell repertoires in COVID-19. About the research overall: The origin of the acute and convalescent COVID-19 samples was the United States, Italy and Spain. The analysed material was cDNA or gDNA that came from T cells, B-cell-depleted T cells, or PBMCs.

The germline V gene has CDR1 SNHLY and CDR2 FYNNEI. The CDR3 contains 13 residues. V was clipped by 6 bases and J by 7 bases, with 16 bases between them. As handled by the study authors: It was from reference gene primer amplification that nucleated cell counts were estimated. Data came from immunoSEQ multiplex PCR; TCRdb stores just in-frame clones and leaves some out. V, J and clone size are those of that table, while D and trimming were read from the DNA. The data contain about 39,000 clones, 65% to 85% of them singletons. This receptor was identified in a man in his 60s in a cohort sampled during active COVID-19. Source material: peripheral blood. The chain employs TRBV2 and TRBJ2-7; no reliable D call. The DNA for the CDR3 is TGTGCCAGCAGCCCCGATAGTCACGCTGAGCAGTACTTC. Its translation is CASSPDSHAEQYF.